The T cell receptor (beta chain) under discussion was sequenced for a study of T cells in tumors after PD-1 blockade. About the study: Each patient got pembrolizumab 200 mg every 3 weeks or cemiplimab 350 mg every 2 weeks. Mean per blood sample: about 100,000 templates (about 24,000-257,772), some 34,000 unique clonotypes.

V was cut by 5 bases and J by 4 bases, with 15 bases left in between. Germline lookup yields CDR1 MDHEN and CDR2 SYDVKM. The CDR3 runs 15 residues. Template: tumor biopsy or peripheral blood genomic DNA, 616-6,004 ng per sample. Study-level results: Peripheral recruitment is suggested, as some novel exhausted tumor clones were in pre-treatment blood.

Comment on this clone: Its cognate antigen is unknown.

Assay used: immunoSEQ multiplex PCR; TCRdb lists only in-frame clones, some missing. The sample has 45,000 or so clones; 65% to 80% are singletons. This sample comprised PBMCs, obtained before anti-PD-1 therapy. The chain recombines TRBV28 with TRBJ2-1; no reliable D call. The clonotype originates from a human donor with advanced basal cell or squamous cell carcinoma (not recorded which). The CDR3 protein is CASSPLRNQYNEQFF. The CDR3 DNA sequence: TGTGCCAGCAGTCCACTCCGAAACCAATACAATGAGCAGTTCTTC. Filled out from reference TRBV28 and TRBJ2-1, the complete variable domain reads DVKVTQSSRYLVKRTGEKVFLECVQDMDHENMFWYRQDPGLGLRLIYFSYDVKMKEKGDIPEGYSVSREKKERFSLILESASTNQTSMYLCASSPLRNQYNEQFFGPGTRLTVL.